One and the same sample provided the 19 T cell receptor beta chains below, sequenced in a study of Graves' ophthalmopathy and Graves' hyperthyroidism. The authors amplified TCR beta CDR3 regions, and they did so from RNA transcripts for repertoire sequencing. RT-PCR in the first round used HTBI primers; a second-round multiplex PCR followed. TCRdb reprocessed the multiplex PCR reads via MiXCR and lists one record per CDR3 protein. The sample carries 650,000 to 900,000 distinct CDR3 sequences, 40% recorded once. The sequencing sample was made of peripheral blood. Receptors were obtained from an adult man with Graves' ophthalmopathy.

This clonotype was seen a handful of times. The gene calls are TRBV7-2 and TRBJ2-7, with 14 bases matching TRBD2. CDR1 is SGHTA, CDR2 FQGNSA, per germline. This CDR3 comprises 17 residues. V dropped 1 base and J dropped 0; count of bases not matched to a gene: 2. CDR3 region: CASSLGLAGGISYEQYF. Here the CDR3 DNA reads TGTGCCAGCAGCTTAGGACTAGCGGGAGGGATCTCCTACGAGCAGTACTTC. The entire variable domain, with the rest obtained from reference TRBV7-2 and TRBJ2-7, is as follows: GAGVSQSPSNKVTEKGKDVELRCDPISGHTALYWYRQSLGQGLEFLIYFQGNSAPDKSGLPSDRFSAERTGGSVSTLTIQRTQQEDSAVYLCASSLGLAGGISYEQYFGPGTRLTVT.

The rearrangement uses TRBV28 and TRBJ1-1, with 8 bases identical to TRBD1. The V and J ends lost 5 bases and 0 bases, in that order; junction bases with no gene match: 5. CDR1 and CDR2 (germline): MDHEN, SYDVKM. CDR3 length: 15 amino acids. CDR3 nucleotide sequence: TGTGCCAGCAGTGAGGGGGACAGGCTGAACACTGAAGCTTTCTTT. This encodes CASSEGDRLNTEAFF.

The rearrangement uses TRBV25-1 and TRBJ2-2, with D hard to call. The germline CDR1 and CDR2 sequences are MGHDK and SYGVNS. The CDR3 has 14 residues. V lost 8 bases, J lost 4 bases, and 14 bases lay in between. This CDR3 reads CASSLSDGTGELFF. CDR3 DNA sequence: TGTGCCAGCTCACTATCCGATGGCACCGGGGAGCTGTTTTTT.

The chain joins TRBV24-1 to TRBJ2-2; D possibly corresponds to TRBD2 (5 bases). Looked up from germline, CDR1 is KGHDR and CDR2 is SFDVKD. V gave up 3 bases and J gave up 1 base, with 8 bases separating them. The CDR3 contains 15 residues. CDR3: CATSDRTLNTGELFF. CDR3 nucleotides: TGTGCCACCAGTGATCGGACTCTGAACACCGGGGAGCTGTTTTTT.

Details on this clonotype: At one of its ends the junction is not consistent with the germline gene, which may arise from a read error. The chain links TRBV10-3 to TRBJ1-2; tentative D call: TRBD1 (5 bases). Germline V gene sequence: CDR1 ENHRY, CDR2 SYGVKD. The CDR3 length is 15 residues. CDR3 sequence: CASSYSEGGAPGYTF. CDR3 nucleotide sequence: TGTGCCAGCAGTTACTCGGAGGGAGGGGCACCCGGCTACACCTTC.

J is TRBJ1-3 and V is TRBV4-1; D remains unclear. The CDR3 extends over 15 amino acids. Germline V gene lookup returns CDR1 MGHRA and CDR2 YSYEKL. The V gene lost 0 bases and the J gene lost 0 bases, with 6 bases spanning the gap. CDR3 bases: TGCGCCAGCAGCCAAGATGTCCTCTCTGGAAACACCATATATTTT. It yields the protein CASSQDVLSGNTIYF.

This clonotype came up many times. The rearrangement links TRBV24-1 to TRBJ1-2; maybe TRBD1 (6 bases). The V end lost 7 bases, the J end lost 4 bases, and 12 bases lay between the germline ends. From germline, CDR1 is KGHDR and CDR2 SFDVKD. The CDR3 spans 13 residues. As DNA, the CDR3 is TGTGCCACCAGCTCAGGGGTTGGCTATGGCTACACCTTC. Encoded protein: CATSSGVGYGYTF.

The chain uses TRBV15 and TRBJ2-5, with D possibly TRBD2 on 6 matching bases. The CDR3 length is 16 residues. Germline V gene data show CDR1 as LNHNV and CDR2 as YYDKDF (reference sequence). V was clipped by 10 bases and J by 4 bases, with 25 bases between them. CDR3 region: CASSLGGAHSRETQYF. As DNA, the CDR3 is TGTGCCAGCAGTTTAGGAGGGGCGCACAGCCGAGAGACCCAGTACTTC. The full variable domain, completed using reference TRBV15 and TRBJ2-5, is DAMVIQNPRYQVTQFGKPVTLSCSQTLNHNVMYWYQQKSSQAPKLLFHYYDKDFNNEADTPDNFQSRRPNTSFCFLDIRSPGLGDTAMYLCASSLGGAHSRETQYFGPGTRLLVL.

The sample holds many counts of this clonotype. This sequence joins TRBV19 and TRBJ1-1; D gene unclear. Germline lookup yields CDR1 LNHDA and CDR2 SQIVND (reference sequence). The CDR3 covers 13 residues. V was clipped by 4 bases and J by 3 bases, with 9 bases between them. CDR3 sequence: CASSSRTDTEAFF. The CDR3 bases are TGTGCCAGTAGTAGTAGGACTGACACTGAAGCTTTCTTT.

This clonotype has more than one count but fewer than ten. The CDR3: CASSLGVGHNTGELFF. For the CDR3, the DNA is TGTGCCAGCAGCTTGGGCGTAGGGCATAACACCGGGGAGCTGTTTTTT. This chain uses TRBV5-4 with TRBJ2-2; D unresolved. The CDR3 totals 16 residues. With 0 bases removed from V and 2 bases from J, the gap between germline ends came to 11 bases. CDR1 SGHNT and CDR2 YYREEE come from the germline V gene (reference sequence).

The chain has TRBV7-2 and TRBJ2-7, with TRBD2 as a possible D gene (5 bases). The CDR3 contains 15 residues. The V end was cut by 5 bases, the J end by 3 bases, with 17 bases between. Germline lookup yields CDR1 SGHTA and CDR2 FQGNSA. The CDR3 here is CASSPLMTTDYEQYF. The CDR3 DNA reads TGTGCCAGCAGCCCTCTCATGACTACCGACTACGAGCAGTACTTC. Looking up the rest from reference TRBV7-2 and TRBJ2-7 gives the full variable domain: GAGVSQSPSNKVTEKGKDVELRCDPISGHTALYWYRQSLGQGLEFLIYFQGNSAPDKSGLPSDRFSAERTGGSVSTLTIQRTQQEDSAVYLCASSPLMTTDYEQYFGPGTRLTVT.

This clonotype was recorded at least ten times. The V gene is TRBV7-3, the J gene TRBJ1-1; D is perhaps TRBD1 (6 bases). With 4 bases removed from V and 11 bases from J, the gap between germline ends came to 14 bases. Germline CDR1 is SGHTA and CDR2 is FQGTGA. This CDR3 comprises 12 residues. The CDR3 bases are TGTGCCAGCAGCTCAGGACAGTCACCGGCTTTCTTT. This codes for CASSSGQSPAFF.

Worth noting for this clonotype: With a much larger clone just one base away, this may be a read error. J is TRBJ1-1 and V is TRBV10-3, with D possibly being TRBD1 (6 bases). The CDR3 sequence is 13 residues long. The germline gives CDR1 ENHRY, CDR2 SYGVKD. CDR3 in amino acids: CAIGEVDRPEAFF. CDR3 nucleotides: TGTGCCATCGGTGAAGTTGACAGGCCTGAAGCTTTCTTT.

CDR3 region: CASSAFWVFGYTF. The DNA for the CDR3 is TGTGCCAGCAGTGCGTTCTGGGTTTTTGGCTACACCTTC. V gene TRBV25-1 combines with J gene TRBJ1-2; D gene unclear. The CDR3 sequence is 13 residues long. Trimming stripped 4 bases from V and 7 bases from J, with 13 bases between. Germline V gives CDR1 MGHDK, CDR2 SYGVNS.

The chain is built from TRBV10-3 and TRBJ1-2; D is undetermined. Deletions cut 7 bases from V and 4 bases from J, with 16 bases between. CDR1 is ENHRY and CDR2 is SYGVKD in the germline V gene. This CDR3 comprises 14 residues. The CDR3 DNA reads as TGTGCCATCAAAACCCTAGAAAACATCTATGGCTACACCTTC. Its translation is CAIKTLENIYGYTF.

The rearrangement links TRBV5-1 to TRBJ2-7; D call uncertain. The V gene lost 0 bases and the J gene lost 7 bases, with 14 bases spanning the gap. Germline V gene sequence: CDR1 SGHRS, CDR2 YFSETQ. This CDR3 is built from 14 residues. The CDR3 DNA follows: TGCGCCAGCAGCTTGGAACTGGACCGGATGGAGCAGTACTTC. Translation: CASSLELDRMEQYF.

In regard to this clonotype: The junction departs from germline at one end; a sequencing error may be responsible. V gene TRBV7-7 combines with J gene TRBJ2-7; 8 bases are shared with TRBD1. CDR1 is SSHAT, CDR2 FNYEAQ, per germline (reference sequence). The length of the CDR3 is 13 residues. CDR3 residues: CASSLDRGYGQYF. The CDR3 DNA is TGTGCTAGCAGCTTAGACAGGGGCTACGGGCAGTACTTC.

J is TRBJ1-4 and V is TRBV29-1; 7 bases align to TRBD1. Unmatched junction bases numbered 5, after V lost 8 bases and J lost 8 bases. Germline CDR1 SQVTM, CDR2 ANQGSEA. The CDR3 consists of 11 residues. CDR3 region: CSPGQNEKLFF. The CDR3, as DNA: TGCAGCCCGGGACAGAACGAAAAACTGTTTTTT.

Here the CDR3 reads CASSLTLTDTIYEQYF. In nucleotides, the CDR3 is TGTGCCAGCAGCCTTACCCTGACCGATACGATTTACGAGCAGTACTTC. The V gene is TRBV12-3 or TRBV12-4, the J gene TRBJ2-7; D is uncertain. This CDR3 is 16 amino acids long. Trimming left V 6 bases short and J 4 bases short, with 22 bases between.